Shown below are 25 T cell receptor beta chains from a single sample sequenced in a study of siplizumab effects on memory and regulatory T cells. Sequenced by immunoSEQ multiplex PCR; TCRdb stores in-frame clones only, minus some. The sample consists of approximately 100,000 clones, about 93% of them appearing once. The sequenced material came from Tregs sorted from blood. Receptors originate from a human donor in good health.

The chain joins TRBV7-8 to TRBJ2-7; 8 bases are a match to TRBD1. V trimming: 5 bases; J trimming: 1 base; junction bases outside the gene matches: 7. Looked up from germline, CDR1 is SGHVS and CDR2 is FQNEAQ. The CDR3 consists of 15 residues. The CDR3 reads CASSIVTGGSYEQYF. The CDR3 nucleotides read TGTGCCAGCAGCATAGTTACAGGGGGTTCCTACGAGCAGTACTTC.

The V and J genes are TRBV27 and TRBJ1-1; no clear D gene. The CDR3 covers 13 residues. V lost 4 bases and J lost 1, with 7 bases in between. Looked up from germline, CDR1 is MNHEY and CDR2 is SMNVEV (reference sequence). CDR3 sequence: CASSSRWNTEAFF. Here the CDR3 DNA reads TGTGCCAGCAGTTCGCGGTGGAACACTGAAGCTTTCTTT.

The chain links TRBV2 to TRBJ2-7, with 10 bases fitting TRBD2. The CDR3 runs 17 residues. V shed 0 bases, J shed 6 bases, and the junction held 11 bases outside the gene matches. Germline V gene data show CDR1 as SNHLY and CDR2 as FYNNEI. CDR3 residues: CASSEALPLAGVSEQYF. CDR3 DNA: TGTGCCAGCAGTGAAGCGCTTCCCCTAGCGGGAGTCAGCGAGCAGTACTTC.

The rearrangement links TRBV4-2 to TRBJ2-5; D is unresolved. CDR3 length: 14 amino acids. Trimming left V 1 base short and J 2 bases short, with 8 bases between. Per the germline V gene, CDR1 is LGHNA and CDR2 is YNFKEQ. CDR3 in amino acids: CASSQGGLQETQYF. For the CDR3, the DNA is TGTGCCAGCAGCCAAGGAGGCTTGCAAGAGACCCAGTACTTC.

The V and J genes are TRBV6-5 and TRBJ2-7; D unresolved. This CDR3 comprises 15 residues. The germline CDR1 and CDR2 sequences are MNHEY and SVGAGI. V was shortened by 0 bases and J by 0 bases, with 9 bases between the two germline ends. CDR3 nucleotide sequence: TGTGCCAGCAGTTACTCGACGGGTTCCTCCTACGAGCAGTACTTC. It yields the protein CASSYSTGSSYEQYF.

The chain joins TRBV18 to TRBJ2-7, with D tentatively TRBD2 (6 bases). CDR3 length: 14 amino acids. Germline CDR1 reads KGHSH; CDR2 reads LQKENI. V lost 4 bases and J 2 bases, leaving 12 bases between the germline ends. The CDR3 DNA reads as TGTGCCAGCTCACTTGGCGGGGCTCCCTACGAGCAGTACTTC. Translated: CASSLGGAPYEQYF.

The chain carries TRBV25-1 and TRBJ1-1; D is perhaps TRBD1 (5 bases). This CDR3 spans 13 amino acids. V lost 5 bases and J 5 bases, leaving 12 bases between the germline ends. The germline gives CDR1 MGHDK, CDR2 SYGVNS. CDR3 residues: CASSLRKGTEAFF. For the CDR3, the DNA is TGTGCCAGCAGTCTCCGGAAGGGGACTGAAGCTTTCTTT.

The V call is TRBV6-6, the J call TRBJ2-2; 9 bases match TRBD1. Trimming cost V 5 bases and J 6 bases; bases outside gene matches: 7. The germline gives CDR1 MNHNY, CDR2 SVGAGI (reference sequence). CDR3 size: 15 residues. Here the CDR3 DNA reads TGTGCCAGCAGTGCCCGGGACAGGGTCGCCGGGGAGCTGTTTTTT. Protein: CASSARDRVAGELFF.

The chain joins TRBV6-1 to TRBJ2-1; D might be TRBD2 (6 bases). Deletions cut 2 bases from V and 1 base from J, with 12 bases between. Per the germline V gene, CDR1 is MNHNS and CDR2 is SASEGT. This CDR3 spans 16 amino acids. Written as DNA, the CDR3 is TGTGCCAGCAGTGAACCCAGCGGGTCTTCCTACAATGAGCAGTTCTTC. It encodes CASSEPSGSSYNEQFF.

The CDR3: CASSLSSGSNYEQYF. The CDR3 DNA reads TGTGCCAGCAGCTTGTCTAGCGGGAGTAACTACGAGCAGTACTTC. The V and J genes are TRBV5-4 and TRBJ2-7; TRBD2 aligns across 10 bases. This CDR3 is built from 15 residues. Per the germline V gene, CDR1 is SGHNT and CDR2 is YYREEE (reference sequence). V lost 1 base and J lost 3; bases outside the gene matches: 4. The full variable domain, rest sourced from reference TRBV5-4 and TRBJ2-7, is ETGVTQSPTHLIKTRGQQVTLRCSSQSGHNTVSWYQQALGQGPQFIFQYYREEENGRGNFPPRFSGLQFPNYSSELNVNALELDDSALYLCASSLSSGSNYEQYFGPGTRLTVT.

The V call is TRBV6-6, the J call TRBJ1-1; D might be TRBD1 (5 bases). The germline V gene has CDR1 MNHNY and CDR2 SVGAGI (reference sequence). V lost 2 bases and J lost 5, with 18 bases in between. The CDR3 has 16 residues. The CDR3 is CASSYRESRGGTEAFF. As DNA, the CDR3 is TGTGCCAGCAGTTACCGCGAATCTCGGGGGGGGACTGAAGCTTTCTTT.

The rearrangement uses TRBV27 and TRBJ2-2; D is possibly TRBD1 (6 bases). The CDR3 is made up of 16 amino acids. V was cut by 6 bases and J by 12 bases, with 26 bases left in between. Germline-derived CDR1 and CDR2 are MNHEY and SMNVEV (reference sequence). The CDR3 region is CASSSRDIMHRMKLFF. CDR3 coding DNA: TGTGCCAGCAGCTCCCGGGACATTATGCACCGGATGAAGCTGTTTTTT.

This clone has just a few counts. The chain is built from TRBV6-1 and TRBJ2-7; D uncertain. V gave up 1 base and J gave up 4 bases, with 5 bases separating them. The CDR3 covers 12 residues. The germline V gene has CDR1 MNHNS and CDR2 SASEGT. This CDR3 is CASSEGVYEQYF. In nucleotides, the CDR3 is TGTGCCAGCAGTGAAGGGGTATACGAGCAGTACTTC.

The CDR3 region has the DNA TGTGCCAGCAGCTTTTGGACTAGCGGGAAGGGGATCTACAATGAGCAGTTCTTC. Its protein is CASSFWTSGKGIYNEQFF. The gene calls are TRBV7-9 and TRBJ2-1; 12 nucleotides align to TRBD2. V lost 3 bases and J lost 3; bases outside the gene matches: 9. The CDR3 spans 18 residues. Germline CDR1 reads SEHNR; CDR2 reads FQNEAQ (reference sequence).

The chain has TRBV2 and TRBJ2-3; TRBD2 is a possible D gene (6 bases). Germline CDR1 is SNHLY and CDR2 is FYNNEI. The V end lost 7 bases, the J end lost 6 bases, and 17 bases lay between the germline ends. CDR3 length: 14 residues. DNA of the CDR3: TGTGCCAGCAAGCCAACATTACGGGGGGATACGCAGTATTTT. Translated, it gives CASKPTLRGDTQYF.

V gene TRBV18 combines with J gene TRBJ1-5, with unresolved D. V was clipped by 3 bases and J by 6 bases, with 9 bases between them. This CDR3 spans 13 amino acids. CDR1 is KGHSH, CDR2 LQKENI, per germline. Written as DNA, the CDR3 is TGTGCCAGCTCACCCTCTTCAGTTCAGCCCCAGCATTTT. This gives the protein CASSPSSVQPQHF.

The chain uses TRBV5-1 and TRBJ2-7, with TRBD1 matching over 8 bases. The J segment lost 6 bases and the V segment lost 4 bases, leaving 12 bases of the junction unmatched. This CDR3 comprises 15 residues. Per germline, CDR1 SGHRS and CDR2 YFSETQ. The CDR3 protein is CASSPLGQGFGEQYF. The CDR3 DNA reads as TGCGCCAGCAGCCCGTTAGGACAGGGTTTCGGCGAGCAGTACTTC.

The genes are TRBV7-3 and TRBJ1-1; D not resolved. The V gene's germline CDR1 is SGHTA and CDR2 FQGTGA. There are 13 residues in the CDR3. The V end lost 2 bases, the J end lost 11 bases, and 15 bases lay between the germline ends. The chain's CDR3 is CASSLGAPGPAFF. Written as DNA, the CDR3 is TGTGCCAGCAGCTTAGGCGCCCCAGGCCCGGCTTTCTTT.

Written as DNA, the CDR3 is TGTGCCAGCAGTGGGGTACGGGGTGGTGGCTACACCTTC. Its protein is CASSGVRGGGYTF. The rearrangement joins TRBV27 to TRBJ1-2; D is uncertain. Deletions cut 5 bases from V and 7 bases from J, with 14 bases between. The CDR3 covers 13 residues. Germline CDR1 is MNHEY and CDR2 is SMNVEV (reference sequence).

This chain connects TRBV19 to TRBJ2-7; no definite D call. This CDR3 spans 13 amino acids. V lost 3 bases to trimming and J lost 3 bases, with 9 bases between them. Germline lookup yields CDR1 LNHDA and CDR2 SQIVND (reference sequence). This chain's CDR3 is CASSIGRIYEQYF. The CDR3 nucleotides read TGTGCCAGTAGTATTGGACGGATCTACGAGCAGTACTTC.

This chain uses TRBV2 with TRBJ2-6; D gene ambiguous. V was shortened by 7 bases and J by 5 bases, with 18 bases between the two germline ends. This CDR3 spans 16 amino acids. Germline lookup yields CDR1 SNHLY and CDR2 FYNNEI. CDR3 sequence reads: CASIKEGRLRANVLTF. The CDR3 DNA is TGTGCCAGCATAAAAGAAGGACGTCTTAGGGCCAACGTCCTGACTTTC.

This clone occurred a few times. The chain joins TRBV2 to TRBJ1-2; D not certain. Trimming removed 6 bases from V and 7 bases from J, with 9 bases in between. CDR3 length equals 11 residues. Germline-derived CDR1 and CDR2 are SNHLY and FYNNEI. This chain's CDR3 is CASRYSGGYTF. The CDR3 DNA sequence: TGTGCCAGCAGGTACAGTGGTGGCTACACCTTC.

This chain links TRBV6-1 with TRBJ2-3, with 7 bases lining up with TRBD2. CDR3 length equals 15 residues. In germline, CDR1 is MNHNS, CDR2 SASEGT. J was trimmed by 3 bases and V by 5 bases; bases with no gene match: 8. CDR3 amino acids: CASSPHGRQTDTQYF. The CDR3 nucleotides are TGTGCCAGCAGTCCTCACGGGAGGCAGACAGATACGCAGTATTTT.

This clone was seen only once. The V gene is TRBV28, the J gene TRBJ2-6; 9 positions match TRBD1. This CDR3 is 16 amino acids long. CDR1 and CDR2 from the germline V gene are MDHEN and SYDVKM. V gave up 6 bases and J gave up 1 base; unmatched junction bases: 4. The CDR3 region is CASRTGGRSGANVLTF. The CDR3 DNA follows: TGTGCCAGCAGGACAGGGGGTCGATCTGGGGCCAACGTCCTGACTTTC.

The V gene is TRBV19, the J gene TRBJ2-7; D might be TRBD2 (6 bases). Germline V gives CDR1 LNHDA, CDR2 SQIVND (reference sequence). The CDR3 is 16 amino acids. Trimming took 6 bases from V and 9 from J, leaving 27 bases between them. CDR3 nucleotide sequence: TGTGCCAGTAGCTCGACCGGCAGGGCCCTCGGGGGTGTGCAGTACTTC. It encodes CASSSTGRALGGVQYF.